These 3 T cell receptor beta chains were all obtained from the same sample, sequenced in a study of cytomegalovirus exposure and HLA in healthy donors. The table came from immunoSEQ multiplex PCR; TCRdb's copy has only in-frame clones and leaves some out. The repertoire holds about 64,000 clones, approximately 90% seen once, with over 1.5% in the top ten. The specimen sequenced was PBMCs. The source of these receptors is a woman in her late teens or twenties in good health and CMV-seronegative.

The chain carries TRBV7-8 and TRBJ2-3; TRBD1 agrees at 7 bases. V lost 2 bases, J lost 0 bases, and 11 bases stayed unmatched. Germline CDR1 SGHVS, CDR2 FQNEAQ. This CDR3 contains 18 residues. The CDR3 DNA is TGTGCCAGCAGCTTATACAGGGGCCGGGACACTAGCACAGATACGCAGTATTTT. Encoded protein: CASSLYRGRDTSTDTQYF.

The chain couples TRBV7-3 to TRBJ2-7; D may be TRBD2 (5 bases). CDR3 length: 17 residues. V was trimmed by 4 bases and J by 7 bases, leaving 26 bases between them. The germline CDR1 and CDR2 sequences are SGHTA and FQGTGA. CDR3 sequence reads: CASSSNTSRAAVGEQYF. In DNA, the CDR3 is TGTGCCAGCAGCTCGAACACATCGAGGGCCGCGGTGGGGGAGCAGTACTTC. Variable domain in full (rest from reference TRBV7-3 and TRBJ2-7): GAGVSQTPSNKVTEKGKYVELRCDPISGHTALYWYRQSLGQGPEFLIYFQGTGAADDSGLPNDRFFAVRPEGSVSTLKIQRTERGDSAVYLCASSSNTSRAAVGEQYFGPGTRLTVT.

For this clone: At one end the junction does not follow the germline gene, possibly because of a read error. CDR3 nucleotide sequence: TGTGCTAGCAGCCCGACAGGGGGAAGGGATACGCAGTATTTT. This translates into CASSPTGGRDTQYF. The chain is built from TRBV7-7 and TRBJ2-3; 9 bases align to TRBD1. Germline CDR1 is SSHAT and CDR2 is FNYEAQ (reference sequence). This CDR3 has 14 amino acids. Supplemented by reference TRBV7-7 and TRBJ2-3, the full variable domain reads GAGVSQSPRYKVTKRGQDVTLRCDPISSHATLYWYQQALGQGPEFLTYFNYEAQPDKSGLPSDRFSAERPEGSISTLTIQRTEQRDSAMYRCASSPTGGRDTQYFGPGTRLTVL.